The T cell receptor (beta chain) under discussion was sequenced for a study of cytomegalovirus exposure and HLA in healthy donors. Whole-study context: The same platform as the roughly 670 first-cohort repertoires was used for the 120 validation repertoires, a later analysis reported. The study, taken as a whole, reports: In vitro data verified three CMV-associated chains as specific for CMV antigens. Reported results showed that the classifier diagnosed cytomegalovirus status with high specificity and sensitivity.

The count of this clone is one. Its antigen is unidentified. Using immunoSEQ multiplex PCR, the repertoire was profiled, and TCRdb retains in-frame clones only, with some absent. This sample has roughly 220,000 clones, with around nine tenths found just once. The receptor was derived from a woman younger than 35 in good health and CMV-seronegative. Sequenced input: PBMCs.

As DNA, the CDR3 is TGTGCCAGCGCTACGAATCCCGACAGGGACTATGGCTACACCTTC. This translates into CASATNPDRDYGYTF. The V call is TRBV6-5, the J call TRBJ1-2; 7 nucleotides match TRBD1. The CDR3 runs 15 residues. The J segment lost 3 bases and the V segment lost 8 bases, leaving 12 bases of the junction unmatched. Germline loops: CDR1 MNHEY, CDR2 SVGAGI.